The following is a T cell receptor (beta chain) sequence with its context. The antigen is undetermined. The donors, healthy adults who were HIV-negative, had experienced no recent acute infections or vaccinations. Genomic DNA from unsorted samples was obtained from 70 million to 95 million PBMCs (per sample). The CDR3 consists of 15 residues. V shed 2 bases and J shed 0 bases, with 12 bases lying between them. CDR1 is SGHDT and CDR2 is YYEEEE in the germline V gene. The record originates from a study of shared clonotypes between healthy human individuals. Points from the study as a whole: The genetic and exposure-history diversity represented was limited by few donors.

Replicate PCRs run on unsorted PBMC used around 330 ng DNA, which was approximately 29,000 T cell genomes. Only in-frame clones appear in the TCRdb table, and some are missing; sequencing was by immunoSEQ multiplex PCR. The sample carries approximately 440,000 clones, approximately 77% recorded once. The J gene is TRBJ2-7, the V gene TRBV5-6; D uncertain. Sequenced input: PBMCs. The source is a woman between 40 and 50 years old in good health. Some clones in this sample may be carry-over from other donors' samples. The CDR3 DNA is TGTGCCAGCAGCTTATACGCGGATAGCTCCTACGAGCAGTACTTC. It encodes CASSLYADSSYEQYF.